This T cell receptor beta chain was sequenced during a study of early T cells in non-severe SARS-CoV-2 infection (dated by TCRdb to the early 2020s). With respect to the entire study: Because TCR sequencing relied on bulk RNA taken from unsorted whole blood, pairing of alpha and beta chains was not possible.

A remark on this clonotype: The antigen it recognizes is unknown. No much larger clone is present one base from it, and per-base qualities are unavailable.

The study at large found these results: VDJdb matching was skewed toward anti-spike CD8 responses and likely underestimated virus-specific expansions, missing private and CD4 specificities.

The method was 5' RACE. TCRdb records NextSeq 500 as the sequencer. The TCR library protocol attached unique molecular identifiers to individual cDNA molecules to correct for sequencing error and PCR bias. Sequencing covered both TCR alpha and beta chains, and within each sample the abundances of alpha and beta sequences were tightly co-correlated. The original pipeline was this. Decombinator V4 was used to annotate TCR sequences for V gene, J gene and CDR3. Expanded TCRs were defined as changing significantly between any two time points under a Poisson model with p below 0.0001. TCR abundances were normalised to the total number of TCRs sequenced in each sample and reported as counts per million. TRAV1-2 paired with TRAJ12, TRAJ20 or TRAJ33 defined MAIT TCRs, while TRAV10 paired with TRAJ18 defined iNKT TCRs. VDJdb, accessed 1 November 2021, was searched for CMV, EBV and SARS-CoV-2 annotated TCRs, with TCRs annotated for multiple antigens excluded. TCRdb trimmed public reads at Q25 via fastp, called clones via MiXCR and kept in-frame beta chains. A single entry per CDR3 protein holds the most common genes and DNA from its merged rows. TCRdb, not the authors, supplied the V and J calls. The sample yields about 49,000 distinct CDR3 sequences; 4% to 5% were counted once. The top ten clones comprise roughly 6.4% of the sample.

The study was a case-control design nested within a healthcare worker cohort in London, UK, with weekly nasopharyngeal swab PCR tests and blood sampling. Healthcare workers were recruited between 23 and 31 March 2020, during the week of the UK lockdown, and were followed weekly for up to about 16 weeks. The CDR3 covers 16 residues, taking in both the cysteine and the phenylalanine. CDR3 DNA only is kept here, 48 bases in frame from base 1. V is cut back by 1 base and J by 2 bases, with 5 bases in the junction unmatched. The germline V gene gives CDR1 as KGHDR and CDR2 as SFDVKD. The sequenced material came from whole blood. The sequence was collected from an adult who was a healthcare worker with PCR-confirmed SARS-CoV-2 infection or an uninfected control (not recorded which). The chain joins TRBV24-1 to TRBJ2-5, with 8 middle bases fitting TRBD1. The nucleotide sequence reads as follows: TGTGCCACCAGTGATTTTACAGGGGGAGGTCAAGAGACCCAGTACTTC. Its coded protein is CATSDFTGGGQETQYF.